This is a list of T cell receptor beta chains from one sample in a study of T cells after yellow fever vaccination. TCRdb redid the calling of the 5' RACE reads with MiXCR, one entry per CDR3 protein. The sample holds 250,000 to 350,000 distinct CDR3 sequences, about 10% seen once. Material: CD4+ T cells sorted from PBMCs, obtained 5 days after the yellow fever booster vaccination. The receptors here all came from a man between 18 and 29 years old who received the YFV17D yellow fever vaccine. The CDR3 runs from the conserved cysteine through the conserved F or W. Each record gives: J gene, V gene, D gene, clone size, CDR3 DNA, CDR3 protein. A D gene is named only where the DNA matches it firmly. Size values are once, few and many counts, or a class for expanded clones, and some rows have none.

j_call: TRBJ1-5
v_call: TRBV7-6
d_call: TRBD1
clone_size: many
cdr3_nt: TGTGCCAGCAGCTTCGATCCAGGGGGCGGTCAGCCCCAGCATTTT
cdr3_aa: CASSFDPGGGQPQHF

j_call: TRBJ1-1
v_call: TRBV29-1
d_call: .
clone_size: .
cdr3_nt: TGCAGCGGGACCGCGGGACAGAACACTGAAGCTTTCTTT
cdr3_aa: CSGTAGQNTEAFF

j_call: TRBJ2-3
v_call: TRBV19
d_call: TRBD2
clone_size: many
cdr3_nt: TGTGCCAGTAGTTCCGCTAGCGGGGGTACGCAGTATTTT
cdr3_aa: CASSSASGGTQYF

j_call: TRBJ2-2
v_call: TRBV5-1
d_call: TRBD2
clone_size: .
cdr3_nt: TGCGCCAGCAGCCCGGGGGGGGGCCTCGACGGGGAGCTGTTTTTT
cdr3_aa: CASSPGGGLDGELFF

j_call: TRBJ2-7
v_call: TRBV12-5
d_call: .
clone_size: few
cdr3_nt: TGTGCTAGTGGTGCCCCTTGGGAGCAGTACTTC
cdr3_aa: CASGAPWEQYF

j_call: TRBJ1-1
v_call: TRBV12-3/TRBV12-4
d_call: .
clone_size: few
cdr3_nt: TGTGCCAGCAGCCTCATCCCAGGGGAAGCTTTCTTT
cdr3_aa: CASSLIPGEAFF

j_call: TRBJ2-7
v_call: TRBV30
d_call: .
clone_size: many
cdr3_nt: TGTGCCTGGCAGCCCGGGCAGGGCATCGTTTACGAGCAGTACTTC
cdr3_aa: CAWQPGQGIVYEQYF

j_call: TRBJ1-4
v_call: TRBV15
d_call: .
clone_size: .
cdr3_nt: TGTGCCACCAGCAGAGATCGGGTCCTAACTAATGAAAAACTGTTTTTT
cdr3_aa: CATSRDRVLTNEKLFF

j_call: TRBJ1-6
v_call: TRBV7-3
d_call: .
clone_size: .
cdr3_nt: TGTGCCAGCAGCTTTGGGAGTTCACCCCTCCACTTT
cdr3_aa: CASSFGSSPLHF

j_call: TRBJ2-5
v_call: TRBV4-2
d_call: TRBD1
clone_size: .
cdr3_nt: TGTGCCAGCAGCCCTTGGGACAGCCTCCAAGAGACCCAGTACTTC
cdr3_aa: CASSPWDSLQETQYF

j_call: TRBJ2-2
v_call: TRBV5-1
d_call: TRBD1
clone_size: few
cdr3_nt: TGCGCCAGCAGCTTAGGTGGCGGGACAGGCCGCGGGGAGCTGTTTTTT
cdr3_aa: CASSLGGGTGRGELFF

j_call: TRBJ1-3
v_call: TRBV20-1
d_call: .
clone_size: .
cdr3_nt: TGCAGTGCTAGACCCCCCCTTGGGGGCGGGGAAAGCTCTGGAAACACCATATATTTT
cdr3_aa: CSARPPLGGGESSGNTIYF

j_call: TRBJ1-1
v_call: TRBV5-1
d_call: .
clone_size: many
cdr3_nt: TGCGCCAGCAGCTTGGCCGACCGGTTCACTGGAGCTTTCTTT
cdr3_aa: CASSLADRFTGAFF

j_call: TRBJ2-1
v_call: TRBV25-1
d_call: .
clone_size: few
cdr3_nt: TGTGCCAGCAGTGAGGCCCACAATGAGCAGTTCTTC
cdr3_aa: CASSEAHNEQFF

j_call: TRBJ1-5
v_call: TRBV20-1
d_call: .
clone_size: few
cdr3_nt: TGCAGTGCTAGACGAGGGGATCAGCCCCAGCATTTT
cdr3_aa: CSARRGDQPQHF

j_call: TRBJ2-3
v_call: TRBV7-2
d_call: TRBD2
clone_size: many
cdr3_nt: TGTGCCAGCAGCACCCGGGGGGTCGCAGATACGCAGTATTTT
cdr3_aa: CASSTRGVADTQYF

j_call: TRBJ1-2
v_call: TRBV12-3/TRBV12-4
d_call: .
clone_size: few
cdr3_nt: TGTGCCAGCAGCCAATGGCAGAATGACTATGGCTACACCTTC
cdr3_aa: CASSQWQNDYGYTF

j_call: TRBJ2-6
v_call: TRBV6-5
d_call: TRBD2
clone_size: .
cdr3_nt: TGTGCCAGCAGTCTGACTAGCGGGAGGTCTGGGGCCAACGTCCTGACTTTC
cdr3_aa: CASSLTSGRSGANVLTF

j_call: TRBJ2-4
v_call: TRBV5-1
d_call: .
clone_size: few
cdr3_nt: TGCGCCAGCAGCTTGGTGACCCCTCTCCGGGACATTCAGTACTTC
cdr3_aa: CASSLVTPLRDIQYF

j_call: TRBJ2-1
v_call: TRBV11-2
d_call: .
clone_size: .
cdr3_nt: TGTGCCAGCAGCCACTCATGGGATGAGCAGTTCTTC
cdr3_aa: CASSHSWDEQFF

j_call: TRBJ1-2
v_call: TRBV20-1
d_call: .
clone_size: few
cdr3_nt: TGCAGTGCTAGATCGGCAGGGCTGCTTGGCTACACCTTC
cdr3_aa: CSARSAGLLGYTF

j_call: TRBJ2-1
v_call: TRBV7-2
d_call: TRBD1
clone_size: few
cdr3_nt: TGTGCCAGCAGCTTTGCGACAGGGAATCACGCTGAGCAGTTCTTC
cdr3_aa: CASSFATGNHAEQFF

j_call: TRBJ1-5
v_call: TRBV19
d_call: TRBD1
clone_size: many
cdr3_nt: TGTGCCAGTACGGACAGGGTACGCAATCAGCCCCAGCATTTT
cdr3_aa: CASTDRVRNQPQHF

j_call: TRBJ2-1
v_call: TRBV7-3
d_call: .
clone_size: few
cdr3_nt: TGTGCCAGCAGCCGGATTGCACCTAGCTCCTACAATGAGCAGTTCTTC
cdr3_aa: CASSRIAPSSYNEQFF

j_call: TRBJ1-2
v_call: TRBV30
d_call: .
clone_size: few
cdr3_nt: TGTGCCTGGAGTGACACAACAGGCTATGGCTACACCTTC
cdr3_aa: CAWSDTTGYGYTF

j_call: TRBJ1-6
v_call: TRBV6-5
d_call: TRBD1
clone_size: few
cdr3_nt: TGTGCCAGCAGTTACCTTACAGGGGGAATGAATTCACCCCTCCACTTT
cdr3_aa: CASSYLTGGMNSPLHF

j_call: TRBJ1-1
v_call: TRBV5-1
d_call: .
clone_size: .
cdr3_nt: TGCGCCAGCAGCTTGACCCTGGGCGGGGGATTTAACATGAACACTGAAGCTTTCTTT
cdr3_aa: CASSLTLGGGFNMNTEAFF

j_call: TRBJ2-6
v_call: TRBV9
d_call: .
clone_size: many
cdr3_nt: TGCGCCAGCAGCGTCAGCTCTGGGGCCAACGTCCTGACTTTC
cdr3_aa: CASSVSSGANVLTF

j_call: TRBJ2-3
v_call: TRBV20-1
d_call: .
clone_size: few
cdr3_nt: TGCAGTGCTGAAACTGGCAGAGGCACAGATACGCAGTATTTT
cdr3_aa: CSAETGRGTDTQYF

j_call: TRBJ2-3
v_call: TRBV5-5
d_call: .
clone_size: many
cdr3_nt: TGTGCCACTCACACCGACTTCGGCACAGATACGCAGTATTTT
cdr3_aa: CATHTDFGTDTQYF

j_call: TRBJ2-7
v_call: TRBV19
d_call: .
clone_size: .
cdr3_nt: TGTGCCAGTAGTATTGGGCAGCGCCGGGTCAACGAGCAGTACTTC
cdr3_aa: CASSIGQRRVNEQYF

j_call: TRBJ1-6
v_call: TRBV4-3
d_call: .
clone_size: few
cdr3_nt: TGCGCCAGCACCGTCGGCGAAGGGTCACCCCTCCACTTT
cdr3_aa: CASTVGEGSPLHF

j_call: TRBJ1-2
v_call: TRBV18
d_call: .
clone_size: few
cdr3_nt: TGTGCCAGCTCACCAGACTCCAACCTAGGCTACACCTTC
cdr3_aa: CASSPDSNLGYTF

j_call: TRBJ2-3
v_call: TRBV27
d_call: .
clone_size: .
cdr3_nt: TGTGCCAGCAGTTTTTGGGCCAGACGGGCAGATACGCAGTATTTT
cdr3_aa: CASSFWARRADTQYF

j_call: TRBJ2-2
v_call: TRBV9
d_call: .
clone_size: few
cdr3_nt: TGTGCCAGCAGCGCCTACACCCGACCGAACACCGGGGAGCTGTTTTTT
cdr3_aa: CASSAYTRPNTGELFF

j_call: TRBJ2-2
v_call: TRBV10-3
d_call: .
clone_size: .
cdr3_nt: TGTGCCATCAGGACCGCAGGGGCGCGGGGCACCGGGGAGCTGTTTTTT
cdr3_aa: CAIRTAGARGTGELFF

j_call: TRBJ2-1
v_call: TRBV3-1
d_call: TRBD2
clone_size: .
cdr3_nt: TGTGCCAGCAGCCAGGGAACCGGGACTAGCGGGGGGAATGAGCAGTTCTTC
cdr3_aa: CASSQGTGTSGGNEQFF